This is a list of T cell receptor beta chains from one sample in a study of blood T cell repertoires in COVID-19. The table came from immunoSEQ multiplex PCR; TCRdb's copy has only in-frame clones and leaves some out. The sample has about 150,000 clones; approximately 86% are singletons. Sequencing used peripheral blood. The source is an elderly woman with COVID-19, enrolled during active disease. The conserved cysteine and the conserved F or W are not part of the CDR3 here.

j_call v_call cdr3_aa
TRBJ2-7 TRBV7-8 ASSWGQGVGEQY
TRBJ1-5 TRBV11-2 ASSITGGNQPQH
TRBJ2-7 TRBV28 ASSPTGGFSYEQY
TRBJ2-3 TRBV5-6 ASSLVQYSTDTQY
TRBJ1-2 TRBV14 ASSQDQAKFYGYT
TRBJ2-7 TRBV27 ASSLSKLAGVPYEQY
TRBJ2-6 TRBV3-1/TRBV3-2 ASSQLARSVSGANVLT
TRBJ2-3 TRBV7-9 ASISRGEGDTQY
TRBJ2-5 TRBV2 ASRDPGTQETQY
TRBJ1-5 TRBV20-1 SASYLDNGSQH
TRBJ1-1 TRBV7-2 ASGLAGMNTEAF
TRBJ1-4 TRBV5-1 ASSLGTGSEKLF
TRBJ2-2 TRBV2 ASSETAGNTGELF
TRBJ2-1 TRBV7-3 ASSPIDPRPGSYNEQF
TRBJ1-2 TRBV5-1 ASSLRLEANYGYT
TRBJ1-2 TRBV5-1 ASSKSQTGNPDGYT
TRBJ2-1 TRBV2 ASRETGGSWNEQF
TRBJ2-3 TRBV3-1/TRBV3-2 ASSHRKDIYTDTQY
TRBJ2-3 TRBV5-6 ASSPSSGGFGTQY
TRBJ2-7 TRBV10-3 AIRTPGQGFNDEQY
TRBJ2-5 TRBV18 ASSQQVFQETQY
TRBJ2-7 TRBV28 ASSHDRVLVEQY
TRBJ2-7 TRBV5-4 ASSLIGTGGGEQY
TRBJ2-7 TRBV6-2/TRBV6-3 ASSYSDIYEQY
TRBJ1-2 TRBV6-5 ASNGARTGDYGYT
TRBJ1-1 TRBV19 ASIRDRGRGTEAF
TRBJ2-7 TRBV5-6 ASSLLDEQY
TRBJ2-1 TRBV15 ATSRDRESSYNEQF
TRBJ2-1 TRBV7-9 ASSPDTSSYNEQF
TRBJ1-2 TRBV6-5 ASSYRTGDGYT
TRBJ1-6 TRBV20-1 SASPDSNNSPLH
TRBJ2-4 TRBV11-2 ASSLGLQTGIQY
TRBJ1-5 TRBV19 ASSIVENQPQH
TRBJ2-5 TRBV11-2 ASSLVMAGGAGETQY
TRBJ1-3 TRBV7-9 ASSAGTGGNTIY
TRBJ2-1 TRBV5-1 ASSKPSSYNEQF
TRBJ1-2 TRBV7-9 ASSFGQGANYGYT
TRBJ2-7 TRBV7-8 ASGTSGRVSEQY
TRBJ1-2 TRBV9 ASSVGDAGNYGYT
TRBJ2-1 TRBV5-6 ASSDLYNEQF
TRBJ2-3 TRBV6-1 ASSARPSWGTDTQY
TRBJ1-6 TRBV7-9 ASSSGEGAGSPLH